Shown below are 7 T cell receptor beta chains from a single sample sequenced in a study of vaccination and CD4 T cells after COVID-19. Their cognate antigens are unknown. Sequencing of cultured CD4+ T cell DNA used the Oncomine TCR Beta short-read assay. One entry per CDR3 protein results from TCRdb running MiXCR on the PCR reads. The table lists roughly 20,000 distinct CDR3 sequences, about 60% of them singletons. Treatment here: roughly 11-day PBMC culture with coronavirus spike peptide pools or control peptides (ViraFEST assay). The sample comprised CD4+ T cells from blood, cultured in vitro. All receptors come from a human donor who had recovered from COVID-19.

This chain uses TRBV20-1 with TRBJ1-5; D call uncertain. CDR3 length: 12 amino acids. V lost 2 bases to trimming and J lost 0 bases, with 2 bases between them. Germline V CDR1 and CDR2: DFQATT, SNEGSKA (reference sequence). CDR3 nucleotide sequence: TGCAGTGCTAGAAGTAGCAATCAGCCCCAGCATTTT. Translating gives CSARSSNQPQHF.

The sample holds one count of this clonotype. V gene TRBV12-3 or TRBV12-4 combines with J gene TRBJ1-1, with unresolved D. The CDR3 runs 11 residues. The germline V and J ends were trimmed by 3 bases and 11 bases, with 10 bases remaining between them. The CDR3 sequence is CASSFSGIAFF. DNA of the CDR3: TGTGCCAGCAGTTTCAGTGGCATTGCTTTCTTT.

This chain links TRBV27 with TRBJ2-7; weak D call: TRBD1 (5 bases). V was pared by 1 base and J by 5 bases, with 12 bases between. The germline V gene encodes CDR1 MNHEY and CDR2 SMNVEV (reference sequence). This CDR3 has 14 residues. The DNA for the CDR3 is TGTGCCAGCAGTTTATTGGGGCGCGGAGACGAGCAGTACTTC. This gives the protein CASSLLGRGDEQYF.

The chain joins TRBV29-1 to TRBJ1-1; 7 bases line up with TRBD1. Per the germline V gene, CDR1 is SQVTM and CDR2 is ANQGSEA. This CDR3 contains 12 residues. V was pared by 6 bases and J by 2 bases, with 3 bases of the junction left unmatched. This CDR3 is CSVRDSNTEAFF. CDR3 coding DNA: TGCAGCGTGCGGGACAGTAACACTGAAGCTTTCTTT.

CDR3 protein: CASSEDSGGNYGYTF. The CDR3 nucleotides read TGTGCCAGCAGTGAAGATTCCGGCGGTAACTATGGCTACACCTTC. The chain combines TRBV2 with TRBJ1-2, with unresolved D. V gave up 1 base and J gave up 1 base, with 10 bases separating them. The CDR3 is 15 amino acids. Germline V gene sequence: CDR1 SNHLY, CDR2 FYNNEI.

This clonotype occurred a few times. In DNA, the CDR3 is TGTGCCATCAGTAGAAGCGAGCAAGAGACCCAGTACTTC. This translates into CAISRSEQETQYF. The chain couples TRBV10-3 to TRBJ2-5; D not resolved. The CDR3 extends over 13 amino acids. Trimming stripped 5 bases from V and 2 bases from J, with 9 bases between. Germline loops: CDR1 ENHRY, CDR2 SYGVKD.

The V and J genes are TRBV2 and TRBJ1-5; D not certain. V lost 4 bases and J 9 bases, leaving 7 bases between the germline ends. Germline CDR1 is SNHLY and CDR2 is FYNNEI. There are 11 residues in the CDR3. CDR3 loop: CASSGLGPQHF. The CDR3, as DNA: TGTGCCAGCAGTGGGTTAGGGCCCCAGCATTTT.